This record covers a single TCR beta chain. What it binds is unknown. This sample is drawn from a study of chemoradiotherapy in HPV16-positive cancers. The CDR3 covers 15 residues. Germline lookup yields CDR1 SGHNT and CDR2 YYREEE (reference sequence). Trimming stripped 3 bases from V and 2 bases from J, with 14 bases between. Samples were taken several times over chemoradiotherapy. Assay: immunoSEQ multiplex PCR; the TCRdb copy retains only in-frame clones and omits some. The sample contains 13,000 or so clones, roughly nine tenths of which appear only once. Notes on the study in general: For HPV16-positive patients, expanding HPV-responsive T cells associated with longer recurrence-free survival. During treatment, candidate HPV-specific clones and E7-related motifs expanded in tumor. Functional assays defining HPV-specific T cells used only a couple of HPV16-positive patients.

Specimen: blood, collected from a patient who underwent chemoradiotherapy. The chain couples TRBV5-4 to TRBJ2-5; D unresolved. This TCR was sampled from a human donor with HPV-associated anogenital cancer. CDR3 nucleotide sequence: TGTGCCAGCAGCTGGGGAAGGGCGAGACAAGAGACCCAGTACTTC. Translating gives CASSWGRARQETQYF.